The clone carrying this T cell receptor (beta chain) was counted ten times or more. Its antigen is not known. This entry comes from a study of T-cell reconstitution after alpha-beta-depleted transplantation in children. Germline CDR1 and CDR2: SEHNR and FQNEAQ (reference sequence). The CDR3 sequence is 17 residues long. V was pared by 1 base and J by 1 base, with 8 bases of the junction left unmatched. Regarding the study as a whole: The origin of alpha-beta T cells about two months after transplant was reportedly several hundred expanded graft clones. Surviving thymic progenitors and recipient T cells were the source of high TCRbeta diversity at day 60 in some patients.

Unique molecular identifiers featured in how the TCRbeta library was prepared. Via MiXCR, TCRdb re-called the PCR reads, giving one row per CDR3 protein. The data contain about 4,900 distinct CDR3 sequences, approximately 30% of them singletons. The rearrangement links TRBV7-9 to TRBJ2-3; TRBD2 agrees at 7 bases. Specimen: PBMCs, mostly from graft donor cells, collected 60 days after TCRalphabeta/CD19-depleted stem cell transplant. The receptor was isolated from a male patient between 2 and 10 years old who had a stem cell transplant for acute lymphoblastic leukemia, so the T cells may come from the graft donor. The CDR3 sequence: CASSLGSTGGRTDTQYF. The DNA for the CDR3 is TGTGCCAGCAGCTTAGGATCGACGGGAGGACGCACAGATACGCAGTATTTT.